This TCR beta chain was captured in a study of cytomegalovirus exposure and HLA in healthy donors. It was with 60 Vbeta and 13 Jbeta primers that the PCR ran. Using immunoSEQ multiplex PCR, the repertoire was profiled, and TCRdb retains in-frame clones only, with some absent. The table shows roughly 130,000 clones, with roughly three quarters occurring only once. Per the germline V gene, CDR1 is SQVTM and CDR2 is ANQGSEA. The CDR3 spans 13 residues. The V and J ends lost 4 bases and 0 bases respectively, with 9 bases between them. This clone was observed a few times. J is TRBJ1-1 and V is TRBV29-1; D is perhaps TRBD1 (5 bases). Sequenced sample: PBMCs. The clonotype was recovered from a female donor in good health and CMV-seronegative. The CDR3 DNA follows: TGCAGCGTTGTTGACAGCTTGAACACTGAAGCTTTCTTT. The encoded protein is CSVVDSLNTEAFF.